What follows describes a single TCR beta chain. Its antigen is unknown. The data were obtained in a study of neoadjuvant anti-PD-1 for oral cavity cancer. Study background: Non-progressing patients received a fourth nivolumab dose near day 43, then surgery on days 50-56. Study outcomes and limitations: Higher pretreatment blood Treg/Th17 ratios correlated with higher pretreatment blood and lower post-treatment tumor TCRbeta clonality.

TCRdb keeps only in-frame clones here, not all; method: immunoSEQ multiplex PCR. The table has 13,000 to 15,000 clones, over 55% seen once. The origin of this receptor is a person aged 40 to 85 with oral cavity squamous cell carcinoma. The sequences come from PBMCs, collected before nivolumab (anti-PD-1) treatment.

The CDR3 region is CAWSLTTGRYNYGYTF. As DNA, the CDR3 is TGTGCCTGGAGTCTTACGACAGGGCGCTATAACTATGGCTACACCTTC. The V gene is TRBV30, the J gene TRBJ1-2, with 7 bases matching TRBD1. Per the germline V gene, CDR1 is GTSNPN and CDR2 is SVGIG (reference sequence). This CDR3 comprises 16 residues. After removal of 2 bases from V and 1 base from J, the junction contained 10 bases not matched to a gene. The variable domain in full, completed from reference TRBV30 and TRBJ1-2, reads SQTIHQWPATLVQPVGSPLSLECTVEGTSNPNLYWYRQAAGRGLQLLFYSVGIGQISSEVPQNLSASRPQDRQFILSSKKLLLSDSGFYLCAWSLTTGRYNYGYTFGSGTRLTVV.